These T cell receptor beta chains were read from a single sample in a study of blood T cell repertoires in COVID-19. TCRdb keeps only in-frame clones here, not all; method: immunoSEQ multiplex PCR. This sample has 250,000 to 300,000 clones; around 92% occur once, and the top ten carry 1.9%. The sequenced material came from PBMCs or T cells enriched from blood (not recorded which). The receptors come from a woman between 55 and 75 years old who had recovered from COVID-19. Each CDR3 is given with its conserved first and last residue. Fields, in order: CDR3 DNA, CDR3 protein, CDR3 length, D gene, J gene, clone size, V gene. D genes are given only for firm matches. Clone size, where shown, is once, few, many, or a class for clones that have expanded.

DNA: TGCGCCAGCAGCTTGGATGGGACAGATAAGGAAAAACTGTTTTTT
CDR3: CASSLDGTDKEKLFF
length: 15
D: TRBD1
J: TRBJ1-4
size: .
V: TRBV5-1

DNA: TGTGCCAGCAGTGGGACAGGATACACTGAAGCTTTCTTT
CDR3: CASSGTGYTEAFF
length: 13
D: TRBD1
J: TRBJ1-1
size: few
V: TRBV28

DNA: TGTGCCAGCAGCTTAGCGGGGACAGGGACCGCTTTCTTT
CDR3: CASSLAGTGTAFF
length: 13
D: TRBD1
J: TRBJ1-1
size: .
V: TRBV11-2

DNA: TGCGCCAGCAGCTCTCTAGCGGGATCGGGTGAGCAGTTCTTC
CDR3: CASSSLAGSGEQFF
length: 14
D: TRBD2
J: TRBJ2-1
size: .
V: TRBV5-1

DNA: TGTGCCAGCAGCCCTAGAAGCTTTACTGAAGCTTTCTTT
CDR3: CASSPRSFTEAFF
length: 13
D: .
J: TRBJ1-1
size: .
V: TRBV3-1/TRBV3-2

DNA: TGTGCCAGCAGTGCAGGGTATTCACCCCTCCACTTT
CDR3: CASSAGYSPLHF
length: 12
D: .
J: TRBJ1-6
size: .
V: TRBV12-3/TRBV12-4

DNA: TGTGCCAGCAGCTTTCGGGACAGGGCTAATCAAGGCCTCTTT
CDR3: CASSFRDRANQGLF
length: 14
D: TRBD1
J: TRBJ1-1
size: .
V: TRBV7-9

DNA: TGTGCCAGCAGCCGGGACAGGGGATGGACCGGGGAGCTGTTTTTT
CDR3: CASSRDRGWTGELFF
length: 15
D: TRBD1
J: TRBJ2-2
size: .
V: TRBV11-1

DNA: TGCGCCAGCAGCCACAACCCGGGCCAGGGTAGGCAAGAGACCCAGTACTTC
CDR3: CASSHNPGQGRQETQYF
length: 17
D: .
J: TRBJ2-5
size: .
V: TRBV4-1

DNA: TGTGCCAGCAGCGGGGGACAGGGGGACTCCTACGAGCAGTACTTC
CDR3: CASSGGQGDSYEQYF
length: 15
D: TRBD1
J: TRBJ2-7
size: .
V: TRBV9

DNA: TGTGCCAGCAGCTTAACGTATGGAGGTTACTTTAGCACAGATACGCAGTATTTT
CDR3: CASSLTYGGYFSTDTQYF
length: 18
D: .
J: TRBJ2-3
size: .
V: TRBV7-3

DNA: TGTGCCAGCAGTGTAGAGTCTAGTGGTCTTAACTATGGCTACACCTTC
CDR3: CASSVESSGLNYGYTF
length: 16
D: .
J: TRBJ1-2
size: .
V: TRBV28

DNA: TGCAGCGTTGAGTCCTCGTATATCGATGGCTACACCTTC
CDR3: CSVESSYIDGYTF
length: 13
D: .
J: TRBJ1-2
size: .
V: TRBV29-1

DNA: TGTGCCAGTAGTAATTTGATGGGACAGGGACCTAACACTGAAGCTTTCTTT
CDR3: CASSNLMGQGPNTEAFF
length: 17
D: TRBD1
J: TRBJ1-1
size: .
V: TRBV19

DNA: TGTGCCAGCAGCATCGGACTAGCGGGACATAATGAGCAGTTCTTC
CDR3: CASSIGLAGHNEQFF
length: 15
D: TRBD2
J: TRBJ2-1
size: .
V: TRBV11-2

DNA: TGTGCCAGCAGTGACCATCCAGGGAATGGCTACACCTTC
CDR3: CASSDHPGNGYTF
length: 13
D: .
J: TRBJ1-2
size: .
V: TRBV2

DNA: TGCGCCAGCAGCCACTCGACGGCTACAGACTCTGGAAACACCATATATTTT
CDR3: CASSHSTATDSGNTIYF
length: 17
D: .
J: TRBJ1-3
size: .
V: TRBV4-1

DNA: TGTGCCAGCAGTTCACTATTGGAGACCCAGTACTTC
CDR3: CASSSLLETQYF
length: 12
D: .
J: TRBJ2-5
size: .
V: TRBV28